This T cell receptor (beta chain) was captured in a study of Graves' ophthalmopathy and Graves' hyperthyroidism. Whole-study results and caveats: Most expanded clonotypes in thyroid above 0.001 frequency also showed up in blood. A model of 13 signatures distinguished ophthalmopathy from stable hyperthyroidism at around 90% sensitivity and around 81% specificity.

As concerns this clonotype: Its antigen is not known.

V lost 1 base, J lost 9 bases, and 15 bases stayed unmatched. CDR1 and CDR2 (germline): DFQATT, SNEGSKA (reference sequence). The CDR3 has 15 amino acids. RNA served as the template for amplifying TCR beta CDR3 regions. Investigators did first-round RT-PCR with HTBI primers, then second-round multiplex PCR. In TCRdb, the multiplex PCR reads were re-called with MiXCR into one record per CDR3 protein. The data show around 520,000 distinct CDR3 sequences, 39% seen once. Symptoms, serum thyroxine and TRAb, thyroid ultrasound, and orbital computed tomography formed the diagnostic basis. Material for sequencing was peripheral blood or thyroid tissue (not recorded which). V usage is TRBV20-1 and J usage is TRBJ2-7; TRBD1 matches at 7 bases. The TCR originated in an adult man with Graves' hyperthyroidism. The CDR3 DNA follows: TGCAGTGCTAGAGCCCCTAGCATTGGGACAGATACGCAGTACTTC. It specifies CSARAPSIGTDTQYF.